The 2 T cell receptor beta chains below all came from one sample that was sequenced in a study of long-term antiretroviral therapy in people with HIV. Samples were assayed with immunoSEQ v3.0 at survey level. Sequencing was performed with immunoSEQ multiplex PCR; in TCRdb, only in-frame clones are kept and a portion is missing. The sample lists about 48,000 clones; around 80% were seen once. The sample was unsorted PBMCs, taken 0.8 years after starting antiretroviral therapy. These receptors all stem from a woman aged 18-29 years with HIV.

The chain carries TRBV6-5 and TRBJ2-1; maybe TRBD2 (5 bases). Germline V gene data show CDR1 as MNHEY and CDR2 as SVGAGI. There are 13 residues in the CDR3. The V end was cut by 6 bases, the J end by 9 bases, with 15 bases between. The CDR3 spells CASRAGKHSEQFF. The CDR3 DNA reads TGTGCCAGCAGGGCCGGGAAACACAGTGAGCAGTTCTTC.

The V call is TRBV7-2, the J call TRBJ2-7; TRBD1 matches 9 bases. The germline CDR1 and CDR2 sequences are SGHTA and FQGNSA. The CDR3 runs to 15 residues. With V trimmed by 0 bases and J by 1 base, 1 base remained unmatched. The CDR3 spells CASSLAGQGSYEQYF. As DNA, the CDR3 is TGTGCCAGCAGCTTAGCGGGACAGGGTTCCTACGAGCAGTACTTC.